This T cell receptor beta chain was documented in a study of shared clonotypes between healthy human individuals. CD45RO-negative, CCR7-positively selected cells formed the naive CD8 fraction, excluding terminally differentiated effector memory CD45RA+ cells. The V end lost 1 base, the J end lost 5 bases, and 17 bases lay between the germline ends. CDR3 length: 16 residues. The germline gives CDR1 SEHNR, CDR2 FQNEAQ (reference sequence). With regard to this clone: The antigen is unknown.

Whole-study results and caveats: Relative to their counterparts shared across all four donors, non-shared clonotypes exhibited diminished generation probabilities. Investigators expected sequencing depth to affect clonotype sharing among donors.

Some clones are missing from TCRdb's copy, which holds only in-frame ones; the method was immunoSEQ multiplex PCR. Of roughly 2,000,000 clones detected, approximately 95% appear once; the ten largest clones hold roughly 1%. This sequence was found in a man aged 18 to 30 in good health. The source material was naive CD8+ T cells sorted from blood. This chain connects TRBV7-9 to TRBJ1-1; D gene unclear. Written as DNA, the CDR3 is TGTGCCAGCAGCTTAGATACACCGGGGAGTGGGACTGAAGCTTTCTTT. Its translation: CASSLDTPGSGTEAFF.